This TCR beta chain came from a study of blood T cells in healthy people across ages. In regard to this clonotype: As yet, its antigen is unknown.

It was with a sample-barcoded 5' primer and a J-beta primer mix that a second PCR of roughly 7 to 11 cycles was run. Each cDNA molecule was tagged by a template-switch adaptor that had 12 random nucleotides. TCRdb re-called the 5' RACE reads through MiXCR, storing one row per CDR3 protein. Here the sample spans 900,000 to 950,000 distinct CDR3 sequences, roughly 28% being singletons. Study-wide results and limits: Those diversity estimates obtained from one million T cells were thought to be underestimates. PBMCs went unsorted, and a conclusive naive versus antigen-experienced comparison was therefore prevented.

This CDR3 contains 14 residues. V dropped 0 bases and J dropped 4 bases, with 9 bases sitting between them. From germline, CDR1 is LGHNA and CDR2 YNFKEQ. These data are also associated with another study on T cells of mothers and their children.

The sample comprised blood. The chain couples TRBV4-2 to TRBJ1-1; D remains unclear. This TCR was recovered from a middle-aged woman in good health. The CDR3 protein is CASSQDPAFTEAFF. DNA for the CDR3: TGTGCCAGCAGCCAAGATCCGGCGTTCACTGAAGCTTTCTTT.